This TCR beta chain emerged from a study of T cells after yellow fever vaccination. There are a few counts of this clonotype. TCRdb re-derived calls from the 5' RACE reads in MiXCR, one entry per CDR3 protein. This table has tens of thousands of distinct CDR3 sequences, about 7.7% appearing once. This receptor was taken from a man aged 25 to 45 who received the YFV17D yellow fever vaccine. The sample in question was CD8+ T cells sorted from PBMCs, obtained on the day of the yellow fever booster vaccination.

For the CDR3, the DNA is TGTGCCACCAGTGATCCCGAAAGGGACTCCTACAATGAGCAGTTCTTC. Amino acids: CATSDPERDSYNEQFF. This chain joins TRBV24-1 and TRBJ2-1; D is ambiguous. Germline V gene data show CDR1 as KGHDR and CDR2 as SFDVKD. V was shortened by 3 bases and J by 0 bases, with 11 bases between the two germline ends. The CDR3 contains 16 residues.